This record covers a single T cell receptor (beta chain). Antigen: not known. Germline V CDR1 and CDR2: SGHRS, YFSETQ. V lost 0 bases and J 8 bases, leaving 11 bases between the germline ends. The CDR3 is 13 amino acids. The entry originates in a study of vaccination effects on CD4 cells after COVID-19. Method: immunoSEQ multiplex PCR; TCRdb's copy keeps in-frame clones and lacks some. The data hold tens of thousands of clones, with approximately 70% observed a single time. Antigen-specific CD4+ T cells were expanded (with viral peptide pools) by the ViraFEST assay ahead of sequencing. Culturing for about 10 days preceded CD4+ T cell isolation.

This TCR derives from a human donor who received a COVID-19 vaccine. The sample here was CD4+ T cells from PBMCs cultured with HCoV-229E spike peptides, taken before COVID-19 vaccination. This chain uses TRBV5-1 with TRBJ1-1; possibly TRBD1 for D (5 bases). The CDR3, as DNA: TGCGCCAGCAGCTTGGCTTCGGGGGAGGAAGCTTTCTTT. Protein sequence: CASSLASGEEAFF.